A selection of T cell receptor beta chains follows, all from one sample in a study of cytomegalovirus exposure and HLA in healthy donors. Assay used: immunoSEQ multiplex PCR; TCRdb lists only in-frame clones, some missing. The sample yields 160,000 or so clones, approximately 90% seen once. The sample taken for sequencing was PBMCs. These receptors were taken from a woman aged 30 to 39 in good health and CMV-seronegative. The CDR3 runs from the conserved cysteine through the conserved F or W. Fields, in order: clone size, D gene, CDR3 length, V gene, J gene, CDR3 DNA, CDR3 protein. The D gene is left open where the match is weak. Clone size is stated in some rows and not others, as once, few, many or a class when expanded.

clone size: NA
D gene: TRBD2
CDR3 length: 18
V gene: TRBV5-4
J gene: TRBJ2-3
CDR3 DNA: TGTGCCAGCAGACCCACTAGCGGGCCGCGCCGCAGGACAGATACGCAGTATTTT
CDR3 protein: CASRPTSGPRRRTDTQYF

clone size: NA
D gene: TRBD1
CDR3 length: 17
V gene: TRBV9
J gene: TRBJ2-3
CDR3 DNA: TGTGCCAGCAGCCCCCGGTTTAGCAGGGGGTTTGAGGATACGCAGTATTTT
CDR3 protein: CASSPRFSRGFEDTQYF

clone size: NA
D gene: NA
CDR3 length: 14
V gene: TRBV6-5
J gene: TRBJ2-7
CDR3 DNA: TGTGCCAGCAGGGGAGGGACACGCTCCTACGAGCAGTACTTC
CDR3 protein: CASRGGTRSYEQYF

clone size: NA
D gene: TRBD1
CDR3 length: 14
V gene: TRBV28
J gene: TRBJ2-5
CDR3 DNA: TGTGCCAGCAGTGCCCCGACAGGGCTGGAGACCCAGTACTTC
CDR3 protein: CASSAPTGLETQYF

clone size: NA
D gene: TRBD1
CDR3 length: 16
V gene: TRBV4-1
J gene: TRBJ1-5
CDR3 DNA: TGCGCCAGCAGCCAACTTCAGGGGGATAGCAATCAGCCCCAGCATTTT
CDR3 protein: CASSQLQGDSNQPQHF

clone size: NA
D gene: NA
CDR3 length: 15
V gene: TRBV18
J gene: TRBJ2-7
CDR3 DNA: TGTGCCAGCAACGGAGGGGTCACAAGCTCCTACGAGCAGTACTTC
CDR3 protein: CASNGGVTSSYEQYF

clone size: NA
D gene: NA
CDR3 length: 15
V gene: TRBV27
J gene: TRBJ1-2
CDR3 DNA: TGTGCCAGCAGTAGCGTTCCGCCGAGTACAAATGGCTACACCTTC
CDR3 protein: CASSSVPPSTNGYTF

clone size: NA
D gene: TRBD2
CDR3 length: 17
V gene: TRBV2
J gene: TRBJ2-2
CDR3 DNA: TGTGCCAGCAGTGAAGTCCGTACTAGCGAGGCCACCGGGGAGCTGTTTTTT
CDR3 protein: CASSEVRTSEATGELFF

clone size: NA
D gene: NA
CDR3 length: 17
V gene: TRBV14
J gene: TRBJ2-3
CDR3 DNA: TGTGCCAGCAGCCAAGAGACAGCTTCGCTGAGCACAGATACGCAGTATTTT
CDR3 protein: CASSQETASLSTDTQYF

clone size: NA
D gene: NA
CDR3 length: 15
V gene: TRBV9
J gene: TRBJ2-7
CDR3 DNA: TGTGCCAGCAGCGTAGAGGGCAGGGGAGCCTACGAGCAGTACTTC
CDR3 protein: CASSVEGRGAYEQYF

clone size: NA
D gene: NA
CDR3 length: 17
V gene: TRBV27
J gene: TRBJ2-1
CDR3 DNA: TGTGCCAGCAGCTATCTCGGGACTTCCAGCTCCTACAATGAGCAGTTCTTC
CDR3 protein: CASSYLGTSSSYNEQFF

clone size: NA
D gene: NA
CDR3 length: 15
V gene: TRBV9
J gene: TRBJ1-5
CDR3 DNA: TGTGCCAGCAGCCCCGGTTTGATTAGCAATCAGCCCCAGCATTTT
CDR3 protein: CASSPGLISNQPQHF

clone size: few
D gene: NA
CDR3 length: 16
V gene: TRBV27
J gene: TRBJ1-3
CDR3 DNA: TGTGCCAGCAGTTTGGCTCCGGGGAGGTCTGGAAACACCATATATTTT
CDR3 protein: CASSLAPGRSGNTIYF

clone size: NA
D gene: TRBD1
CDR3 length: 16
V gene: TRBV7-3
J gene: TRBJ2-5
CDR3 DNA: TGTGCCAGCAGCAAACTACCTACAGGGGGCCAAGAGACCCAGTACTTC
CDR3 protein: CASSKLPTGGQETQYF

clone size: NA
D gene: NA
CDR3 length: 17
V gene: TRBV7-6
J gene: TRBJ2-1
CDR3 DNA: TGTGCCAGCAGCCGTGGGGTAGCGACGAGCTCCTACAATGAGCAGTTCTTC
CDR3 protein: CASSRGVATSSYNEQFF

clone size: NA
D gene: NA
CDR3 length: 13
V gene: TRBV15
J gene: TRBJ1-2
CDR3 DNA: TGTGCCACCAGCAGAGGAGGAGGCGATGGCTACACCTTC
CDR3 protein: CATSRGGGDGYTF

clone size: NA
D gene: NA
CDR3 length: 14
V gene: TRBV5-4
J gene: TRBJ2-1
CDR3 DNA: TGTGCCAGCAGCCTCTCGAGCTCCTACAATGAGCAGTTCTTC
CDR3 protein: CASSLSSSYNEQFF

clone size: NA
D gene: NA
CDR3 length: 13
V gene: TRBV9
J gene: TRBJ1-1
CDR3 DNA: TGTGCCAGCAGCGTATATAGAACAGGTGAAGCTTTCTTT
CDR3 protein: CASSVYRTGEAFF

clone size: NA
D gene: NA
CDR3 length: 13
V gene: TRBV15
J gene: TRBJ2-1
CDR3 DNA: TGTGCCACCAGCAGTCTGGGGGCAGCTGAGCAGTTCTTC
CDR3 protein: CATSSLGAAEQFF

clone size: NA
D gene: TRBD1
CDR3 length: 16
V gene: TRBV28
J gene: TRBJ2-4
CDR3 DNA: TGTGCCAGCACCCAAGGACAGGGGAGTGCCAAAAACATTCAGTACTTC
CDR3 protein: CASTQGQGSAKNIQYF

clone size: NA
D gene: NA
CDR3 length: 17
V gene: TRBV4-1
J gene: TRBJ2-5
CDR3 DNA: TGCGCCAGCAGCCAAGAGGGGGAGTTTCGCGGGAAAGAGACCCAGTACTTC
CDR3 protein: CASSQEGEFRGKETQYF

clone size: NA
D gene: NA
CDR3 length: 16
V gene: TRBV27
J gene: TRBJ2-1
CDR3 DNA: TGTGCCAGCAGTCGCGCGGGACTGACGGCCTACAATGAGCAGTTCTTC
CDR3 protein: CASSRAGLTAYNEQFF

clone size: once
D gene: TRBD1
CDR3 length: 15
V gene: TRBV19
J gene: TRBJ1-2
CDR3 DNA: TGTGCCAGTAAATACTACAGGGGGCCTAACTATGGCTACACCTTC
CDR3 protein: CASKYYRGPNYGYTF

clone size: NA
D gene: TRBD1
CDR3 length: 13
V gene: TRBV7-9
J gene: TRBJ1-5
CDR3 DNA: TGTTCCGCCCAAACAGGGGCGGATCAGCCCCAGCATTTT
CDR3 protein: CSAQTGADQPQHF

clone size: NA
D gene: TRBD1
CDR3 length: 14
V gene: TRBV18
J gene: TRBJ2-5
CDR3 DNA: TGTGCCAGCTCACCGGGACAGGGAGGAGAGACCCAGTACTTC
CDR3 protein: CASSPGQGGETQYF

clone size: NA
D gene: TRBD1
CDR3 length: 15
V gene: TRBV18
J gene: TRBJ1-2
CDR3 DNA: TGTGCCAGCTCAACAACCGGGACAGGGCCCTATGGCTACACCTTC
CDR3 protein: CASSTTGTGPYGYTF

clone size: NA
D gene: TRBD2
CDR3 length: 16
V gene: TRBV2
J gene: TRBJ2-6
CDR3 DNA: TGTGCCAGCAGCCGAGCGGGAGGAGCTGGGGCCAACGTCCTGACTTTC
CDR3 protein: CASSRAGGAGANVLTF

clone size: once
D gene: TRBD1
CDR3 length: 14
V gene: TRBV12-5
J gene: TRBJ2-3
CDR3 DNA: TGTGCTAGTGGTCACACAGGGGGCACAGATACGCAGTATTTT
CDR3 protein: CASGHTGGTDTQYF

clone size: NA
D gene: TRBD2
CDR3 length: 17
V gene: TRBV6-1
J gene: TRBJ2-2
CDR3 DNA: TGTGCCAGCAGTGAAGCTCTGACTAGCGGGAGAACCGGGGAGCTGTTTTTT
CDR3 protein: CASSEALTSGRTGELFF

clone size: NA
D gene: TRBD1
CDR3 length: 14
V gene: TRBV29-1
J gene: TRBJ1-3
CDR3 DNA: TGCAGCGTTGAAGGGGGACAGGGCCGAAACACCATATATTTT
CDR3 protein: CSVEGGQGRNTIYF

clone size: NA
D gene: NA
CDR3 length: 16
V gene: TRBV5-8
J gene: TRBJ1-6
CDR3 DNA: TGTGCCAGCAGAGGGGACAAGAGCTCCTATAATTCACCCCTCCACTTT
CDR3 protein: CASRGDKSSYNSPLHF

clone size: NA
D gene: NA
CDR3 length: 16
V gene: TRBV30
J gene: TRBJ1-3
CDR3 DNA: TGTGCCTGGAGTACCGGGACTTTAAGCTCTGGAAACACCATATATTTT
CDR3 protein: CAWSTGTLSSGNTIYF

clone size: NA
D gene: NA
CDR3 length: 17
V gene: TRBV13
J gene: TRBJ2-2
CDR3 DNA: TGTGCCAGCAGCAGCAGTTTGCTTCGGGAAAACACCGGGGAGCTGTTTTTT
CDR3 protein: CASSSSLLRENTGELFF

clone size: NA
D gene: NA
CDR3 length: 16
V gene: TRBV5-1
J gene: TRBJ1-2
CDR3 DNA: TGCGCCAGCAGCTTGGAATTCCTCGCGACGGGCTATGGCTACACCTTC
CDR3 protein: CASSLEFLATGYGYTF

clone size: NA
D gene: NA
CDR3 length: 13
V gene: TRBV5-1
J gene: TRBJ2-1
CDR3 DNA: TGCGCCAGCAGCCCCCGGGGGAACAATGAGCAGTTCTTC
CDR3 protein: CASSPRGNNEQFF

clone size: NA
D gene: NA
CDR3 length: 15
V gene: TRBV6-1
J gene: TRBJ1-1
CDR3 DNA: TGTGCCAGCAGTGAAGCGCGCAGGGCGAACACTGAAGCTTTCTTT
CDR3 protein: CASSEARRANTEAFF

clone size: NA
D gene: NA
CDR3 length: 14
V gene: TRBV7-9
J gene: TRBJ1-1
CDR3 DNA: TGTGCCAGCAGCTTCTCGGAGTTGAACACTGAAGCTTTCTTT
CDR3 protein: CASSFSELNTEAFF

clone size: NA
D gene: TRBD1
CDR3 length: 16
V gene: TRBV5-4
J gene: TRBJ2-2
CDR3 DNA: TGTGCCAGCAGCCTGCAGGACAGGGATTCCGCCGGGGAGCTGTTTTTT
CDR3 protein: CASSLQDRDSAGELFF

clone size: NA
D gene: TRBD1
CDR3 length: 17
V gene: TRBV5-8
J gene: TRBJ1-5
CDR3 DNA: TGTGCCAGCAGCTTGGGACCGGGACAGCCTAGCAATCAGCCCCAGCATTTT
CDR3 protein: CASSLGPGQPSNQPQHF

clone size: NA
D gene: TRBD1
CDR3 length: 13
V gene: TRBV5-6
J gene: TRBJ2-7
CDR3 DNA: TGTGCCAGCAGCCCGGACAGGAACTACGAGCAGTACTTC
CDR3 protein: CASSPDRNYEQYF

clone size: NA
D gene: NA
CDR3 length: 14
V gene: TRBV6-1
J gene: TRBJ1-2
CDR3 DNA: TGTGCCAGCAGACAGGGAAGCCCTGGCTATGGCTACACCTTC
CDR3 protein: CASRQGSPGYGYTF